This T cell receptor beta chain was sequenced for a study of CD8 T cells in ankylosing spondylitis. This CDR3 has 11 amino acids. Trimming removed 3 bases at V and 9 bases at J, with 5 bases between. One entry per CDR3 protein, called by TCRdb with MiXCR from the 5' RACE reads. The profile shows roughly 180,000 distinct CDR3 sequences, around 13% of them singletons. The chain carries TRBV12-3 or TRBV12-4 and TRBJ2-2; D remains unclear. The sample was blood, either unsorted or a sorted T cell fraction (not recorded which). The sequence derives from a male donor with ankylosing spondylitis or in good health (not recorded which). The CDR3 nucleotides read TGTGCCAGCAGTTTGGGTAGGGAGCTGTTTTTT. This codes for CASSLGRELFF.